Below, one T cell receptor (beta chain) is given with its context. As processed by the authors: The assay estimated nucleated cells by amplifying reference gene primers. TCRdb's copy holds only in-frame clones and misses some; the assay was immunoSEQ multiplex PCR. V and J calls plus clone size are reproduced from that table; the DNA served to infer D and trimming. Of about 82,000 clones listed, approximately 74% are singletons. The entry originates in a study of blood T cell repertoires in COVID-19. Study background: The samples span acute and convalescent COVID-19 from the United States, Italy and Spain. PBMCs, B-cell-depleted T cells, or T cells provided the cDNA or gDNA that made up the material.

V was trimmed by 5 bases and J by 7 bases, leaving 15 bases between them. Germline CDR1 reads KGHSH; CDR2 reads LQKENI. The CDR3 totals 15 residues. What was sequenced was peripheral blood. The chain combines TRBV18 with TRBJ1-6, with D maybe TRBD1 (6 bases). The receptor comes from a human donor with acute or convalescent COVID-19. The donor label of this sample is uncertain. CDR3 sequence: CASSSTGLGNSPLHF. The CDR3 nucleotides are TGTGCCAGCTCATCTACAGGGCTAGGAAATTCACCCCTCCACTTT.